These 18 T cell receptor beta chains were all obtained from the same sample, sequenced in a study of cytomegalovirus exposure and HLA in healthy donors. PCR involved 60 Vbeta and 13 Jbeta primers. Clones were read by immunoSEQ multiplex PCR, and TCRdb kept only the in-frame ones, dropping some. The sample carries a few hundred thousand clones, more than 60% recorded once. Sequenced input: PBMCs. The origin of the receptors is a girl aged 2-15 years in good health and CMV-seronegative.

V gene TRBV18 combines with J gene TRBJ2-7; unclear D gene. Trimming stripped 2 bases from V and 6 bases from J, with 11 bases between. CDR1 is KGHSH and CDR2 is LQKENI in the germline V gene. The CDR3 has 13 amino acids. The DNA for the CDR3 is TGTGCCAGCTCACCAGATCGCGGCCTCGAGCAGTACTTC. Its protein product is CASSPDRGLEQYF. Supplemented by reference TRBV18 and TRBJ2-7, the full variable domain reads NAGVMQNPRHLVRRRGQEARLRCSPMKGHSHVYWYRQLPEEGLKFMVYLQKENIIDESGMPKERFSAEFPKEGPSILRIQQVVRGDSAAYFCASSPDRGLEQYFGPGTRLTVT.

The gene calls are TRBV18 and TRBJ1-1; D is perhaps TRBD1 (6 bases). The CDR3 is 14 residues long. The V end was cut by 6 bases, the J end by 11 bases, with 22 bases between. Germline V CDR1 and CDR2: KGHSH, LQKENI. The DNA of the CDR3 is TGTGCCAGCTCCCCCATCGGACAGCCCCGGTTGGCTTTCTTT. This sequence encodes CASSPIGQPRLAFF.

The gene calls are TRBV6-4 and TRBJ2-2; possible D gene TRBD1, 6 bases. The germline CDR1 and CDR2 sequences are MRHNA and SNTAGT. This CDR3 is built from 13 residues. Trimming cost V 6 bases and J 4 bases, with 9 bases left between them. CDR3 sequence (DNA): TGTGCCAGCAGAGCAGGGGTCACCGGGGAGCTGTTTTTT. As protein: CASRAGVTGELFF.

This chain links TRBV30 with TRBJ2-3; tentative D call: TRBD1 (6 bases). CDR1 GTSNPN and CDR2 SVGIG come from the germline V gene (reference sequence). CDR3 length: 12 residues. V was cut by 2 bases and J by 5 bases, with 8 bases left in between. The CDR3: CAWSLTGDTQYF. The CDR3 DNA reads TGTGCCTGGAGTCTGACAGGAGATACGCAGTATTTT. The whole variable domain, filled in from reference TRBV30 and TRBJ2-3, reads SQTIHQWPATLVQPVGSPLSLECTVEGTSNPNLYWYRQAAGRGLQLLFYSVGIGQISSEVPQNLSASRPQDRQFILSSKKLLLSDSGFYLCAWSLTGDTQYFGPGTRLTVL.

This clone was seen a handful of times. V gene TRBV4-1 combines with J gene TRBJ1-6, with D perhaps matching TRBD1 (5 bases). Trimming stripped 4 bases from V and 7 bases from J, with 14 bases between. The CDR3 extends over 15 amino acids. Germline lookup yields CDR1 MGHRA and CDR2 YSYEKL. CDR3: CASSREVSGNSPLHF. CDR3 sequence (DNA): TGCGCCAGCAGCCGCGAGGTTTCAGGGAATTCACCCCTCCACTTT.

This rearrangement joins TRBV19 to TRBJ2-2; D uncertain. This CDR3 contains 15 residues. The germline V and J ends were trimmed by 1 base and 5 bases, with 11 bases remaining between them. The V gene's germline CDR1 is LNHDA and CDR2 SQIVND (reference sequence). DNA of the CDR3: TGTGCCAGTAGTATAGTTCCTAGTTTTACCGGGGAGCTGTTTTTT. Translating gives CASSIVPSFTGELFF.

The CDR3 here is CASSRSGGADEQFF. The CDR3 coding sequence is TGCGCCAGCAGCCGCAGCGGGGGGGCCGATGAGCAGTTCTTC. This chain links TRBV5-1 with TRBJ2-1; 10 nucleotides match TRBD2. This CDR3 comprises 14 residues. After removal of 4 bases from V and 8 bases from J, the junction contained 6 bases not matched to a gene. Per germline, CDR1 SGHRS and CDR2 YFSETQ.

The chain couples TRBV6-1 to TRBJ1-2; 7 bases agree with TRBD1. V shed 6 bases and J 5 bases; nucleotides not matched to a gene: 3. From germline, CDR1 is MNHNS and CDR2 SASEGT. The CDR3 sequence is 12 residues long. For the CDR3, the DNA is TGTGCCAGCAGGGAGACAGGGTATGGCTACACCTTC. Translation: CASRETGYGYTF.

The chain recombines TRBV7-3 with TRBJ1-1; 9 bases agree with TRBD1. The CDR3 extends over 15 amino acids. The germline CDR1 and CDR2 sequences are SGHTA and FQGTGA. V gave up 5 bases and J gave up 2 bases; unmatched junction bases: 6. DNA for the CDR3: TGTGCCAGCAGCCCCAGACAGGGGGAAAACACTGAAGCTTTCTTT. Protein product: CASSPRQGENTEAFF.

The CDR3 DNA reads TGTGCCAGCAGCTTATATTCTAACAGGGGGGGAACGAACACCGGGGAGCTGTTTTTT. Amino acids: CASSLYSNRGGTNTGELFF. V is TRBV7-3 and J is TRBJ2-2, with D possibly being TRBD1 (8 bases). CDR3 length: 19 residues. The V gene lost 2 bases and the J gene lost 0 bases, with 19 bases spanning the gap. The germline V gene encodes CDR1 SGHTA and CDR2 FQGTGA.

The rearrangement links TRBV7-3 to TRBJ1-1; D is possibly TRBD1 (5 bases). The V end lost 1 base, the J end lost 3 bases, and 9 bases lay between the germline ends. This CDR3 is built from 14 residues. Germline CDR1 and CDR2: SGHTA and FQGTGA. CDR3 loop: CASSLMEGDTEAFF. CDR3 nucleotides: TGTGCCAGCAGCTTAATGGAAGGGGACACTGAAGCTTTCTTT.

In DNA, the CDR3 is TGTGCCAGCAGCCGACAGGGCGACTATGGCTACACCTTC. This sequence encodes CASSRQGDYGYTF. The rearrangement joins TRBV5-6 to TRBJ1-2; TRBD1 agrees at 7 bases. V shed 4 bases, J shed 3 bases, and the junction held 3 bases outside the gene matches. The germline CDR1 and CDR2 sequences are SGHDT and YYEEEE. The CDR3 spans 13 residues.

The chain recombines TRBV19 with TRBJ1-1; D is uncertain. This CDR3 has 14 amino acids. The germline V and J ends were trimmed by 5 bases and 4 bases, with 14 bases remaining between them. Germline V lookup: CDR1 LNHDA, CDR2 SQIVND (reference sequence). CDR3 residues: CASSPRVGSTEAFF. The CDR3 bases are TGTGCCAGTAGTCCAAGGGTCGGGAGCACTGAAGCTTTCTTT.

This chain links TRBV25-1 with TRBJ1-6; possible D gene TRBD1, 5 bases. Trimming shortened V by 2 bases and J by 10 bases, and 21 bases separated the two germline ends. CDR3 size: 17 residues. The V gene's germline CDR1 is MGHDK and CDR2 SYGVNS. CDR3 in amino acids: CASSEPSLGGVVSPLHF. In DNA, the CDR3 is TGTGCCAGCAGTGAACCCAGCTTGGGGGGGGTAGTATCACCCCTCCACTTT.

This clone was observed a few times. This chain uses TRBV27 with TRBJ1-3; no clear D gene. V was pared by 5 bases and J by 0 bases, with 14 bases between. The CDR3 covers 16 residues. CDR1 is MNHEY and CDR2 is SMNVEV in the germline V gene (reference sequence). As DNA, the CDR3 is TGTGCCAGCAGTCCCCGAAGCACCGGCTCTGGAAACACCATATATTTT. This codes for CASSPRSTGSGNTIYF.

This sequence joins TRBV19 and TRBJ2-1; 7 positions match TRBD2. CDR1 LNHDA and CDR2 SQIVND come from the germline V gene (reference sequence). The CDR3 is 14 amino acids. Losses at the gene ends were 10 bases for V and 6 bases for J; bases not matched to a gene: 12. The CDR3 sequence: CATKTSTAINEQFF. The CDR3 nucleotides are TGTGCCACCAAGACTAGCACGGCGATCAATGAGCAGTTCTTC.

The V gene is TRBV6-5, the J gene TRBJ2-5; tentative D call: TRBD1 (5 bases). V dropped 4 bases and J dropped 5 bases, with 14 bases sitting between them. This CDR3 contains 14 residues. Germline V gene lookup returns CDR1 MNHEY and CDR2 SVGAGI. CDR3 in DNA: TGTGCCAGCAGTTCCTCCAGGGTCATCGAGACCCAGTACTTC. It encodes CASSSSRVIETQYF.

This rearrangement joins TRBV29-1 to TRBJ1-1; 11 bases map to TRBD1. The CDR3 is 13 residues long. Germline lookup yields CDR1 SQVTM and CDR2 ANQGSEA. J was trimmed by 11 bases and V by 3 bases; bases with no gene match: 8. CDR3 residues: CSVEAGGQGAAFF. The CDR3 coding sequence is TGCAGCGTTGAGGCAGGTGGACAGGGGGCGGCTTTCTTT.